The 5 T cell receptor beta chains below come from one sample, sequenced in a study of chemoradiotherapy in HPV16-positive cancers. Profiled with immunoSEQ multiplex PCR; TCRdb holds only in-frame clones, not every one. The sample has around 16,000 clones; roughly 73% are singletons. The material was obtained from a patient who underwent chemoradiotherapy. These receptors were collected from a human donor with HPV-associated anogenital cancer.

This clone was seen a handful of times. The genes are TRBV19 and TRBJ1-2; TRBD1 agrees at 11 bases. CDR1 LNHDA and CDR2 SQIVND come from the germline V gene (reference sequence). The V and J ends lost 5 bases and 5 bases, in that order; junction bases with no gene match: 4. The CDR3 runs to 14 residues. The CDR3: CASSPGQGEYGYTF. As DNA, the CDR3 is TGTGCCAGTAGTCCGGGACAGGGGGAGTATGGCTACACCTTC.

The genes are TRBV19 and TRBJ2-3; the match to TRBD1 covers 8 bases. CDR3 length: 14 residues. In germline, CDR1 is LNHDA, CDR2 SQIVND (reference sequence). V shed 8 bases and J 2 bases; nucleotides not matched to a gene: 6. The DNA of the CDR3 is TGTGCCAGTTCACAGGGGGTGTACACAGATACGCAGTATTTT. This sequence encodes CASSQGVYTDTQYF. Filled out from reference TRBV19 and TRBJ2-3, the complete variable domain reads DGGITQSPKYLFRKEGQNVTLSCEQNLNHDAMYWYRQDPGQGLRLIYYSQIVNDFQKGDIAEGYSVSREKKESFPLTVTSAQKNPTAFYLCASSQGVYTDTQYFGPGTRLTVL.

This clone was recorded a few times. The V gene is TRBV6-6, the J gene TRBJ2-7, with 8 bases identical to TRBD1. V gave up 0 bases and J gave up 7 bases; unmatched junction bases: 8. This CDR3 comprises 15 residues. Germline V gene lookup returns CDR1 MNHNY and CDR2 SVGAGI (reference sequence). The CDR3 DNA reads TGTGCCAGCAGTTACTCGTCCCAGGGGGCAGGGGAGCAGTACTTC. Translating gives CASSYSSQGAGEQYF.

The rearrangement links TRBV6-1 to TRBJ1-1; 7 positions match TRBD1. The CDR3 contains 13 residues. Germline-derived CDR1 and CDR2 are MNHNS and SASEGT. Germline trimming cut 6 bases from V and 3 bases from J; bases unmatched to any gene: 4. The CDR3 nucleotides are TGTGCCAGCAGGGCAGGGGGGCACACTGAAGCTTTCTTT. This encodes CASRAGGHTEAFF.

The chain links TRBV6-1 to TRBJ1-1, with TRBD1 as a possible D gene (5 bases). Germline assignment: CDR1 MNHNS and CDR2 SASEGT. This CDR3 has 15 residues. V lost 4 bases and J 0 bases, leaving 12 bases between the germline ends. The CDR3 sequence: CASSALTVMNTEAFF. The CDR3 DNA reads TGTGCCAGCAGTGCATTGACAGTTATGAACACTGAAGCTTTCTTT.